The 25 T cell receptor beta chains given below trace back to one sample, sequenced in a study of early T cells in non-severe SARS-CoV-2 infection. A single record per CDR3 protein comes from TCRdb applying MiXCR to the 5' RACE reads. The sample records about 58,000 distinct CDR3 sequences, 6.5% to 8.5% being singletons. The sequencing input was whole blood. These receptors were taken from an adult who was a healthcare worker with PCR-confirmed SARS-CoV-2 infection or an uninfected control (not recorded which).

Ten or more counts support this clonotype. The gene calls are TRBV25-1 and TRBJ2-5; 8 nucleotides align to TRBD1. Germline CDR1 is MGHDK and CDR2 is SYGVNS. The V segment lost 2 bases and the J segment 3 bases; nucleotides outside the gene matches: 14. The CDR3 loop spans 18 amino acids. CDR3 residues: CASSESNVTGEWEETQYF. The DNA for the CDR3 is TGTGCCAGCAGTGAAAGTAACGTGACAGGGGAGTGGGAAGAGACCCAGTACTTC.

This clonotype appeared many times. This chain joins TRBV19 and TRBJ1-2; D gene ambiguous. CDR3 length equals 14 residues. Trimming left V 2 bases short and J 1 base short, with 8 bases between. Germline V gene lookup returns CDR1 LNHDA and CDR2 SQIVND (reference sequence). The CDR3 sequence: CASSINGDNYGYTF. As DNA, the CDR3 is TGTGCCAGTAGTATAAACGGTGATAACTATGGCTACACCTTC.

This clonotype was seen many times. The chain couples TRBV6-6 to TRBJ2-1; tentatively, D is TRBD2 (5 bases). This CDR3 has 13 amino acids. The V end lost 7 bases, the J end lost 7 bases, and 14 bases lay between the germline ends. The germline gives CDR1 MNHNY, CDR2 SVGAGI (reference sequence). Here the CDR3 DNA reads TGTGCCAGCATTCGGGGAACTGGGAATGAGCAGTTCTTC. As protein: CASIRGTGNEQFF.

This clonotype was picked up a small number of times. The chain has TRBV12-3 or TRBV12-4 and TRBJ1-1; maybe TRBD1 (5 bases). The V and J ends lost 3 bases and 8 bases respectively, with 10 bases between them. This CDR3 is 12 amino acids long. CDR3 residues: CASSFGGTEAFF. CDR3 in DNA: TGTGCCAGCAGTTTCGGGGGTACCGAAGCTTTCTTT.

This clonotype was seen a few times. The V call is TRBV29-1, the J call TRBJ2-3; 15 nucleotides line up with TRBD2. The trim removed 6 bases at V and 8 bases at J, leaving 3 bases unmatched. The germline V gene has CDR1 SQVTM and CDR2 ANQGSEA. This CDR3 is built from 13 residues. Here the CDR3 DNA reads TGCAGCGTAGGGACTAGCGGGAGGAGTACGCAGTATTTT. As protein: CSVGTSGRSTQYF.

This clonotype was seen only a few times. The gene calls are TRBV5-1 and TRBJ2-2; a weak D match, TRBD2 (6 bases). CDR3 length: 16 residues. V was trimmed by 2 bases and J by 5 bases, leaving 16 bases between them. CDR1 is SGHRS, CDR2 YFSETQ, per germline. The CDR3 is CASSFATGRGTGELFF. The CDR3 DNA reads TGCGCCAGCAGCTTTGCAACCGGGCGGGGAACCGGGGAGCTGTTTTTT.

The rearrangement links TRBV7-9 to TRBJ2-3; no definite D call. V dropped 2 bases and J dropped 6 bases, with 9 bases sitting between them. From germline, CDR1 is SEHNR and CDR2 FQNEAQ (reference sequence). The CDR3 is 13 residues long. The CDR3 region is CASSLLNRDTQYF. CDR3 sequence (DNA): TGTGCCAGCAGCTTACTTAACCGGGATACGCAGTATTTT.

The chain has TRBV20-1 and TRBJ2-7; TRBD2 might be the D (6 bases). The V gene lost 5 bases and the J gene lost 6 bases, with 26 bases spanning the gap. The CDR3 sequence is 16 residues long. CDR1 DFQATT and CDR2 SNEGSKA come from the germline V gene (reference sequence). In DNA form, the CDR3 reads TGCAGTGCTCTCGATGTTTCGGACTACCGATCCCCCGAGCAGTACTTC. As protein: CSALDVSDYRSPEQYF.

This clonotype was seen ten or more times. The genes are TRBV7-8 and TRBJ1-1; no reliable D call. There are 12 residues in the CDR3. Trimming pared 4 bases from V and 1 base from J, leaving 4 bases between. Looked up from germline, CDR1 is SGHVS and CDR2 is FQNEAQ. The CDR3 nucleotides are TGTGCCAGCAGCTGGGAGAACACTGAAGCTTTCTTT. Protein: CASSWENTEAFF.

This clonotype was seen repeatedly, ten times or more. DNA of the CDR3: TGCAGTGCTAGAGTAGCGGGAGGGGAGTTCTACAATGAGCAGTTCTTC. The encoded protein is CSARVAGGEFYNEQFF. The chain employs TRBV20-1 and TRBJ2-1; 11 bases match TRBD2. Germline trimming cut 1 base from V and 3 bases from J; bases unmatched to any gene: 5. This CDR3 comprises 16 residues. Germline CDR1 reads DFQATT; CDR2 reads SNEGSKA (reference sequence).

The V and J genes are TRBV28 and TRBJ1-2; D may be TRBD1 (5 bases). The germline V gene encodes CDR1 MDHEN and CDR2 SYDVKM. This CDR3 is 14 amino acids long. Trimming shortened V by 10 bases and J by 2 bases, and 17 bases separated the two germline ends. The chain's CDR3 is CATRVWGRNYGYTF. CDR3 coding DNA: TGTGCCACCAGGGTCTGGGGTCGGAACTATGGCTACACCTTC.

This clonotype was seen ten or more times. CDR3 nucleotides: TGTGCCAGCAGCCCAGGACAGTGGAATGAGCAGTTCTTC. The encoded protein is CASSPGQWNEQFF. The rearrangement joins TRBV5-5 to TRBJ2-1; D is perhaps TRBD1 (6 bases). CDR1 is SGHKS and CDR2 is YYEKEE in the germline V gene (reference sequence). Between the trimmed V and J ends, which lost 4 bases and 7 bases, there was a span of 12 bases. CDR3 length: 13 amino acids. The whole variable domain, filled in from reference TRBV5-5 and TRBJ2-1, reads DAGVTQSPTHLIKTRGQQVTLRCSPISGHKSVSWYQQVLGQGPQFIFQYYEKEERGRGNFPDRFSARQFPNYSSELNVNALLLGDSALYLCASSPGQWNEQFFGPGTRLTVL.

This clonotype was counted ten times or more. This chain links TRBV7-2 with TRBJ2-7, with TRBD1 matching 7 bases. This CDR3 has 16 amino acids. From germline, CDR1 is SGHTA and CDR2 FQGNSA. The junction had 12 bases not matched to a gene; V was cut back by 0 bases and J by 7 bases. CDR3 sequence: CASSLATARGRREQYF. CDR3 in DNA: TGTGCCAGCAGCTTAGCGACGGCAAGGGGGCGCCGGGAGCAGTACTTC.

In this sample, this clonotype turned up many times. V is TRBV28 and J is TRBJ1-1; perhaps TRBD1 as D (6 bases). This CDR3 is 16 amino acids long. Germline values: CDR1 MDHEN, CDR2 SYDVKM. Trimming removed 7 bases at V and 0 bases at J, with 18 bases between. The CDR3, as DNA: TGTGCCAGCAATCCTCTAGACAACAGGGTGAACACTGAAGCTTTCTTT. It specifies CASNPLDNRVNTEAFF. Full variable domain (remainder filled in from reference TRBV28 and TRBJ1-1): DVKVTQSSRYLVKRTGEKVFLECVQDMDHENMFWYRQDPGLGLRLIYFSYDVKMKEKGDIPEGYSVSREKKERFSLILESASTNQTSMYLCASNPLDNRVNTEAFFGQGTRLTVV.

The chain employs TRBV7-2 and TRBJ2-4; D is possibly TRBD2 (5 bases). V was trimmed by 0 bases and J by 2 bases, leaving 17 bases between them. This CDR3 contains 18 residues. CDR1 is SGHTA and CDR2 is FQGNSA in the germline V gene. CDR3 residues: CASSLAGSGALSKNIQYF. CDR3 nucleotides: TGTGCCAGCAGCTTAGCAGGGAGCGGAGCTCTATCCAAAAACATTCAGTACTTC.

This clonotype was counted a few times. CDR3 DNA: TGTGCCAGCACCCAAAATCCTCGTGTGACTGAAGCTTTCTTT. It codes for CASTQNPRVTEAFF. This chain links TRBV7-2 with TRBJ1-1, with D hard to call. The germline V gene has CDR1 SGHTA and CDR2 FQGNSA. The CDR3 totals 14 residues. V was shortened by 7 bases and J by 5 bases, with 17 bases between the two germline ends.

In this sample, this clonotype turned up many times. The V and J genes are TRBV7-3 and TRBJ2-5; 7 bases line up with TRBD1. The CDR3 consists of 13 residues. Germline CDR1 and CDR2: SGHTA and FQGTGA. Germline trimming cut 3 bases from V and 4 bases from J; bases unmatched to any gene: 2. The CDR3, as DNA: TGTGCCAGCAGCTTTAAGGGGGCAGAGACCCAGTACTTC. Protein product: CASSFKGAETQYF.

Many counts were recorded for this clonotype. The DNA for the CDR3 is TGTGCCAGCAGTTTTGAAGGGTTGGGAGGCTACACCTTC. Amino acid sequence: CASSFEGLGGYTF. V usage is TRBV12-3 or TRBV12-4 and J usage is TRBJ1-2; no clear D. CDR3 size: 13 residues. Deletions cut 3 bases from V and 8 bases from J, with 13 bases between.

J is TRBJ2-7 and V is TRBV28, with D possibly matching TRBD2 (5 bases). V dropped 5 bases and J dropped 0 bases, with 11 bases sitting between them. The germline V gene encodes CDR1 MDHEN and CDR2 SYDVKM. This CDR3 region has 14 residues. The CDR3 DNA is TGTGCCAGCAGTGGAGCGGAGAGCTCCTACGAGCAGTACTTC. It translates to CASSGAESSYEQYF. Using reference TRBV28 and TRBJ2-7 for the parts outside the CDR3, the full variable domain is DVKVTQSSRYLVKRTGEKVFLECVQDMDHENMFWYRQDPGLGLRLIYFSYDVKMKEKGDIPEGYSVSREKKERFSLILESASTNQTSMYLCASSGAESSYEQYFGPGTRLTVT.

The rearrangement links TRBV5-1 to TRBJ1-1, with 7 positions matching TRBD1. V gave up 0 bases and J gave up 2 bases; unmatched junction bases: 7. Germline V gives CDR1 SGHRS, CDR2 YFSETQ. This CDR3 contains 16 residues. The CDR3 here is CASSLEQGKSNTEAFF. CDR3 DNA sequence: TGCGCCAGCAGCTTGGAACAGGGGAAAAGCAACACTGAAGCTTTCTTT. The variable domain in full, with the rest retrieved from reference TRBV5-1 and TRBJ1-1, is KAGVTQTPRYLIKTRGQQVTLSCSPISGHRSVSWYQQTPGQGLQFLFEYFSETQRNKGNFPGRFSGRQFSNSRSEMNVSTLELGDSALYLCASSLEQGKSNTEAFFGQGTRLTVV.

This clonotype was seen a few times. As DNA, the CDR3 is TGTGCCAGCAGCCAAGATTGGTATCCCACCGGGGAGCTGTTTTTT. Its protein is CASSQDWYPTGELFF. The chain uses TRBV3-1 and TRBJ2-2; D is undetermined. Trimming stripped 0 bases from V and 4 bases from J, with 9 bases between. The CDR3 has 15 amino acids. Germline V CDR1 and CDR2: LGHDT, YNNKEL (reference sequence). Complete variable domain (other parts from reference TRBV3-1 and TRBJ2-2): DTAVSQTPKYLVTQMGNDKSIKCEQNLGHDTMYWYKQDSKKFLKIMFSYNNKELIINETVPNRFSPKSPDKAHLNLHINSLELGDSAVYFCASSQDWYPTGELFFGEGSRLTVL.

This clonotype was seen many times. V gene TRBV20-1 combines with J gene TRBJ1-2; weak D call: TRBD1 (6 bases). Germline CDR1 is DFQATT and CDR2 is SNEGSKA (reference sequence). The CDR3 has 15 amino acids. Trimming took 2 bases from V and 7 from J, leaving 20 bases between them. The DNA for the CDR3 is TGCAGTGCTAGATCCAAGACAGGCCCCGGGGGTGGCTACACCTTC. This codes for CSARSKTGPGGGYTF.

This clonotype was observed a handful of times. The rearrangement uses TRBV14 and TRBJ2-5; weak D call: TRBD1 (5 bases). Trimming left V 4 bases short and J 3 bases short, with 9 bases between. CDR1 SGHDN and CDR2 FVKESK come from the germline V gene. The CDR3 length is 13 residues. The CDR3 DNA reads TGTGCCAGCAGCCGACAGCCTAAAGAGACCCAGTACTTC. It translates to CASSRQPKETQYF.

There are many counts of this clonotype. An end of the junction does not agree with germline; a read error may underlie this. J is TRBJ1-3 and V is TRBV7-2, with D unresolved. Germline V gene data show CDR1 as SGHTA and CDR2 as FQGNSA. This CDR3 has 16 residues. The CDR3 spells CASSPRVAGSENTIYF. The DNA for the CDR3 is TGTGCCAGCAGCCCACGAGTAGCCGGCTCTGAAAACACCATATATTTT.

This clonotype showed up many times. The CDR3 loop is CSARDVRGPYEQYF. In DNA form, the CDR3 reads TGCAGTGCTAGAGATGTCAGGGGGCCCTACGAGCAGTACTTC. The chain has TRBV20-1 and TRBJ2-7; TRBD1 agrees at 8 bases. The V segment lost 0 bases and the J segment 2 bases; nucleotides outside the gene matches: 3. Germline V CDR1 and CDR2: DFQATT, SNEGSKA (reference sequence). The length of the CDR3 is 14 residues.